The rows below give T cell receptor beta chains drawn from one sample of a study of blood T cell repertoires in COVID-19. Only in-frame clones appear in the TCRdb table, and some are missing; sequencing was by immunoSEQ multiplex PCR. Among tens of thousands of clones listed, approximately 78% were seen once. The sequencing input was peripheral blood. These receptors all come from a man aged 45-65 years with active or convalescent COVID-19. CDR3s include the opening cysteine and the closing phenylalanine or tryptophan. A D gene is named only where the DNA matches it firmly. Clone size is not always given. Where it is, it says once, few, many or a class for expanded clones.

>TRBD2|NA|TRBV19|15|TRBJ2-2
TGTGCCAGTATGACTAGCGGGGGGGCCACCGGGGAGCTGTTTTTT
CASMTSGGATGELFF
>NA|NA|TRBV6-6|13|TRBJ2-2
TGTGCCAGCGGTAGCCTGAACACCGGGGAGCTGTTTTTT
CASGSLNTGELFF
>TRBD2|NA|TRBV7-2|15|TRBJ2-3
TGTGCCAGCAGCTGGACTAGCGGGGGCACAGATACGCAGTATTTT
CASSWTSGGTDTQYF
>NA|few|TRBV7-6|14|TRBJ1-3
TGTGCCAGCAGCTTAGGCACGGGGGGAAACACCATATATTTT
CASSLGTGGNTIYF
>TRBD1|NA|TRBV20-1|11|TRBJ2-4
TGCAGTGCGTGGACAGGAGGCATTCAGTACTTC
CSAWTGGIQYF
>NA|NA|TRBV7-9|14|TRBJ2-1
TGTGCCAGCACTCTTAGTCGGGATAAAGATGAGCAGTTCTTC
CASTLSRDKDEQFF
>TRBD2|NA|TRBV4-3|18|TRBJ2-1
TGCGCCAGCAGCCAAGAGGGGACTAGCGGGGGGGTGAGGAATGAGCAGTTCTTC
CASSQEGTSGGVRNEQFF
>NA|NA|TRBV19|16|TRBJ2-1
TGTGCCAGTAGTCTGACAGGGTCCGGGGGTCTGAATGAGCAGTTCTTC
CASSLTGSGGLNEQFF
>NA|few|TRBV27|14|TRBJ1-2
TGTGCCAGCAGTAATCAGGACACCCCCAGTGGCTACACCTTC
CASSNQDTPSGYTF
>TRBD2|few|TRBV7-2|15|TRBJ2-5
TGTGCCAGCAGCTTAGAACCTAGCGGGGTGGAGACCCAGTACTTC
CASSLEPSGVETQYF
>NA|NA|TRBV2|14|TRBJ1-1
TGTGCCAGCAGTGAAGGGCAGACAAACACTGAAGCTTTCTTT
CASSEGQTNTEAFF
>NA|NA|TRBV10-1|19|TRBJ1-6
TGCGCCAGCAGTGTCCGGAAGAGCGTCCACCGCTCCTATAATTCACCCCTCCACTTT
CASSVRKSVHRSYNSPLHF
>TRBD1|NA|TRBV3-1/TRBV3-2|14|TRBJ2-1
TGTGCCAGCAGCCTCCGACAGGGGGCCAATGAGCAGTTCTTC
CASSLRQGANEQFF